Below, 21 T cell receptor beta chains from the same sample are listed, as sequenced in a study of blood T cell repertoires in COVID-19. TCRdb keeps only in-frame clones here, not all; method: immunoSEQ multiplex PCR. The table includes more than 95,000 clones, approximately 87% detected once. The sample was peripheral blood. The receptors derive from a man aged 25 to 40 with acute or convalescent COVID-19.

The genes are TRBV7-6 and TRBJ1-2; the match to TRBD1 covers 7 bases. Trimming at V came to 1 base and at J to 2 bases, leaving 10 bases not matched to a gene. The CDR3 has 17 residues. The germline CDR1 and CDR2 sequences are SGHVS and FNYEAQ. CDR3 sequence reads: CASSLGAGTDRNYGYTF. CDR3 nucleotides: TGTGCCAGCAGCTTAGGCGCCGGGACAGATAGGAACTATGGCTACACCTTC.

The rearrangement links TRBV11-2 to TRBJ2-2; TRBD2 aligns across 7 bases. The CDR3 loop spans 16 amino acids. The V segment lost 3 bases and the J segment 1 base; nucleotides outside the gene matches: 5. From germline, CDR1 is SGHAT and CDR2 FQNNGV. The CDR3 sequence is CASSFSSGLNTGELFF. As DNA, the CDR3 is TGTGCCAGCAGCTTCTCTAGCGGATTGAACACCGGGGAGCTGTTTTTT. The complete variable domain, with remaining parts taken from reference TRBV11-2 and TRBJ2-2, reads EAGVAQSPRYKIIEKRQSVAFWCNPISGHATLYWYQQILGQGPKLLIQFQNNGVVDDSQLPKDRFSAERLKGVDSTLKIQPAKLEDSAVYLCASSFSSGLNTGELFFGEGSRLTVL.

The chain carries TRBV3-1 (or the pseudogene TRBV3-2) and TRBJ2-5; tentatively, D is TRBD2 (6 bases). The CDR3 is made up of 16 amino acids. Germline V gives CDR1 LGHDT, CDR2 YNNKEL (reference sequence). Trimming stripped 1 base from V and 2 bases from J, with 14 bases between. CDR3 sequence: CASSQVGYGGQETQYF. CDR3 sequence (DNA): TGTGCCAGCAGCCAAGTAGGTTACGGGGGTCAAGAGACCCAGTACTTC.

DNA for the CDR3: TGTGCCAGCAGTGAATTACAGCTGAACACCGGGGAGCTGTTTTTT. It translates to CASSELQLNTGELFF. This sequence joins TRBV6-1 and TRBJ2-2, with unresolved D. V gave up 2 bases and J gave up 1 base, with 8 bases separating them. The CDR3 is 15 amino acids. The V gene's germline CDR1 is MNHNS and CDR2 SASEGT.

The chain links TRBV19 to TRBJ2-1, with TRBD2 matching over 7 bases. V was pared by 6 bases and J by 3 bases, with 2 bases of the junction left unmatched. The germline V gene has CDR1 LNHDA and CDR2 SQIVND (reference sequence). The CDR3 covers 13 residues. This chain's CDR3 is CASRERGYNEQFF. In DNA, the CDR3 is TGTGCCAGTAGGGAGCGGGGCTACAATGAGCAGTTCTTC. The full variable domain, in which reference TRBV19 and TRBJ2-1 provide the parts outside the CDR3, is DGGITQSPKYLFRKEGQNVTLSCEQNLNHDAMYWYRQDPGQGLRLIYYSQIVNDFQKGDIAEGYSVSREKKESFPLTVTSAQKNPTAFYLCASRERGYNEQFFGPGTRLTVL.

This rearrangement joins TRBV3-1 (or the pseudogene TRBV3-2) to TRBJ2-7; TRBD2 matches at 7 bases. Germline CDR1 reads LGHDT; CDR2 reads YNNKEL (reference sequence). CDR3 length equals 14 residues. Trimming at V came to 8 bases and at J to 2 bases, leaving 9 bases not matched to a gene. The CDR3 region has the DNA TGTGCCAGCTCCCAGGCGGGGGTCCCCTACGAGCAGTACTTC. Translation: CASSQAGVPYEQYF.

The V and J genes are TRBV7-2 and TRBJ1-2, with unresolved D. This CDR3 has 13 amino acids. Trimming cost V 3 bases and J 7 bases, with 12 bases left between them. Germline-derived CDR1 and CDR2 are SGHTA and FQGNSA. CDR3 protein: CASSLSGVRGYTF. CDR3 nucleotides: TGTGCCAGCAGCTTGTCCGGGGTCCGTGGCTACACCTTC.

The genes are TRBV5-6 and TRBJ2-1, with 7 positions matching TRBD2. Trimming took 1 base from V and 7 from J; bases not matched to a gene: 11. Germline V CDR1 and CDR2: SGHDT, YYEEEE. The CDR3 loop spans 16 amino acids. CDR3: CASSLWAGSGRNEQFF. The CDR3, as DNA: TGTGCCAGCAGCTTGTGGGCGGGCTCCGGGAGGAATGAGCAGTTCTTC.

The chain carries TRBV6-5 and TRBJ1-1; 10 nucleotides line up with TRBD1. Trimming took 2 bases from V and 5 from J; bases not matched to a gene: 8. CDR3 length equals 16 residues. Per germline, CDR1 MNHEY and CDR2 SVGAGI. CDR3 sequence: CASSYETGGVWTEAFF. In DNA form, the CDR3 reads TGTGCCAGCAGTTACGAGACAGGGGGCGTTTGGACTGAAGCTTTCTTT.

The J gene is TRBJ1-2, the V gene TRBV6-5; 11 bases are a match to TRBD1. The CDR3 extends over 14 amino acids. Germline V lookup: CDR1 MNHEY, CDR2 SVGAGI. V lost 7 bases, J lost 7 bases, and 8 bases stayed unmatched. CDR3 sequence: CASTKDRGPGGYTF. CDR3 sequence (DNA): TGTGCCAGCACCAAGGACAGGGGGCCGGGTGGCTACACCTTC.

As DNA, the CDR3 is TGTGCCAGCAGTGAAACCCCCGCCTATGGCAATCAGCCCCAGCATTTT. Translated: CASSETPAYGNQPQHF. The rearrangement links TRBV6-1 to TRBJ1-5; no clear D gene. The CDR3 loop spans 16 amino acids. The V gene lost 2 bases and the J gene lost 2 bases, with 13 bases spanning the gap. Per the germline V gene, CDR1 is MNHNS and CDR2 is SASEGT.

The rearrangement links TRBV2 to TRBJ2-7; tentative D call: TRBD1 (6 bases). Trimming pared 4 bases from V and 3 bases from J, leaving 16 bases between. The CDR3 has 15 residues. Germline V lookup: CDR1 SNHLY, CDR2 FYNNEI. Written as DNA, the CDR3 is TGTGCCAGCAGTGTGGGCCCGGGACAACTCTACGAGCAGTACGTC. Translated, it gives CASSVGPGQLYEQYV.

The chain uses TRBV30 and TRBJ2-1; 7 bases line up with TRBD1. CDR3 size: 17 residues. J was trimmed by 0 bases and V by 1 base; bases with no gene match: 9. Germline assignment: CDR1 GTSNPN and CDR2 SVGIG (reference sequence). The DNA for the CDR3 is TGTGCCTGGAGTGGGGCTAAACAGGGGAGCTCCTACAATGAGCAGTTCTTC. Its translation is CAWSGAKQGSSYNEQFF.

J is TRBJ2-7 and V is TRBV27; the match to TRBD2 covers 14 bases. Losses at the gene ends were 6 bases for V and 7 bases for J; bases not matched to a gene: 5. Per the germline V gene, CDR1 is MNHEY and CDR2 is SMNVEV (reference sequence). The CDR3 is made up of 14 amino acids. The CDR3 DNA reads as TGTGCCAGCAGAAGGGGACTAGCGGGAGCAGAGCAGTACGTC. The encoded protein is CASRRGLAGAEQYV.

The chain employs TRBV7-2 and TRBJ1-2, with 7 bases identical to TRBD1. Germline-derived CDR1 and CDR2 are SGHTA and FQGNSA. The V and J ends lost 4 bases and 4 bases, in that order; junction bases with no gene match: 12. The CDR3 is 16 amino acids. CDR3 nucleotides: TGTGCCAGCAGCTCATCGTCAACCGGGACAGCCTATGGCTACACCTTC. It is translated as CASSSSSTGTAYGYTF.

This chain links TRBV11-2 with TRBJ2-1, with a possible D match to TRBD1 (6 bases). Germline V gene data show CDR1 as SGHAT and CDR2 as FQNNGV. This CDR3 has 12 amino acids. Between the trimmed V and J ends, which lost 6 bases and 8 bases, there was a span of 11 bases. In nucleotides, the CDR3 is TGTGCCAGCAGTCCTCAGGGGTATGAGCAGTTCTTC. It specifies CASSPQGYEQFF.

The rearrangement uses TRBV15 and TRBJ1-1; tentatively, D is TRBD1 (6 bases). V lost 0 bases, J lost 8 bases, and 7 bases lay in between. CDR3 length: 12 residues. Germline-derived CDR1 and CDR2 are LNHNV and YYDKDF (reference sequence). In nucleotides, the CDR3 is TGTGCCACCAGCAGAGACAGGGGCGAAGCTTTCTTT. The encoded protein is CATSRDRGEAFF.

The chain recombines TRBV19 with TRBJ2-5, with D tentatively TRBD1 (6 bases). This CDR3 spans 13 amino acids. The germline V gene encodes CDR1 LNHDA and CDR2 SQIVND (reference sequence). Trimming took off 3 bases at V and 5 bases at J, with 10 bases between the two ends. This chain's CDR3 is CASSMVDRETQYF. In nucleotides, the CDR3 is TGTGCCAGTAGTATGGTTGACAGGGAGACCCAGTACTTC.

The V call is TRBV6-6, the J call TRBJ1-1; weak D call: TRBD1 (6 bases). Germline V gene data show CDR1 as MNHNY and CDR2 as SVGAGI (reference sequence). Deletions cut 6 bases from V and 4 bases from J, with 15 bases between. The CDR3 extends over 14 amino acids. Written as DNA, the CDR3 is TGTGCCAGCAGGGACAGTGAACGTGGCACTGAAGCTTTCTTT. Its protein product is CASRDSERGTEAFF.

The chain employs TRBV11-3 and TRBJ2-1; D remains ambiguous. Trimming pared 1 base from V and 6 bases from J, leaving 7 bases between. This CDR3 is 13 amino acids long. Germline V gene sequence: CDR1 SGHNT, CDR2 YENEEA. Here the CDR3 reads CASSLGFLNEQFF. In DNA, the CDR3 is TGTGCCAGCAGCTTAGGTTTTCTCAATGAGCAGTTCTTC.

The genes are TRBV11-2 and TRBJ1-1; D is perhaps TRBD1 (5 bases). The CDR3 is 14 amino acids. Trimming took off 5 bases at V and 0 bases at J, with 10 bases between the two ends. Germline V CDR1 and CDR2: SGHAT, FQNNGV. Here the CDR3 reads CASSNRPMNTEAFF. In nucleotides, the CDR3 is TGTGCCAGCAGCAACAGGCCGATGAACACTGAAGCTTTCTTT.